This TCR beta chain was recorded in a study of regulatory T cells in long-lasting Graves disease. Overall study results and limits: A greater number of public clonotypes (fewer than 3,000) was shared by persistent patients than by new patients (approximately 1,000). The researchers studied only peripheral blood, not thyroid tissue.

This clonotype has a handful of counts. Antigen specificity is unknown. The V gene lost 2 bases and the J gene lost 13 bases, with 18 bases spanning the gap. The CDR3 spans 14 residues. Germline assignment: CDR1 MNHEY and CDR2 SVGEGT. The authors built TCR beta libraries using iRepertoire HTBI primers and Arm-PCR of CDR3 regions. TCRdb passed the multiplex PCR reads through MiXCR, listing each CDR3 protein once. The sample carries a few hundred thousand distinct CDR3 sequences, approximately 21% recorded once. Indicated time point: persistent/refractory GD, antithyroid drugs over 5 years with positive TRAb. With RNA extracted from PBMCs as input, the TCR library was made. The source of the patients was an endocrinology department in Xi'an, China. Approximately 9 milliliters of peripheral blood went into EDTA tubes.

The sequencing used peripheral blood mononuclear cells (PBMCs), collected when the disease was refractory, from a patient treated with antithyroid drugs. The chain combines TRBV6-2 or TRBV6-3 with TRBJ2-1; D tentatively reads TRBD1 or TRBD2 (5 bases each). The sequence came from a female donor with Graves disease. The CDR3 DNA sequence: TGTGCCAGCAGTTACGACCAGCCGGGGCCTCTTCAGTTCTTC. The encoded protein is CASSYDQPGPLQFF.